This is a list of T cell receptor beta chains from one sample in a study of T-cell reconstitution after alpha-beta-depleted transplantation in children. TCRdb redid the calling of the PCR reads with MiXCR, one entry per CDR3 protein. The sample consists of about 900,000 distinct CDR3 sequences, about 29% of them appearing once. Here the sequenced sample was PBMCs, mostly from graft donor cells, taken 360 days after TCRalphabeta/CD19-depleted stem cell transplant. All receptors derive from a boy less than two years old who had a stem cell transplant for SCID, so the T cells may come from the graft donor. Both conserved end residues are trimmed from each CDR3. Fields, in order: clone size, V gene, CDR3 protein. Not every row has a clone size; where given, it reads once, few, many or a size class.

abundance: .; v_gene: TRBV12-3/TRBV12-4; CDR3aa: ASSEAGTSVYEQY
abundance: few; v_gene: TRBV5-1; CDR3aa: ASSLTSGGGTDTQY
abundance: .; v_gene: TRBV4-1; CDR3aa: ASSPQPQGGHYEQY
abundance: .; v_gene: TRBV5-1; CDR3aa: ASSPGLAGVLETQY
abundance: .; v_gene: TRBV4-3; CDR3aa: ASSQDRTQRTDTQY
abundance: few; v_gene: TRBV7-9; CDR3aa: ASTISQETQY
abundance: .; v_gene: TRBV19; CDR3aa: ASSIVASSGNNEQF
abundance: once; v_gene: TRBV25-1; CDR3aa: ASSDGSQIVDIQY
abundance: few; v_gene: TRBV12-3/TRBV12-4; CDR3aa: ASSDLGVETQY
abundance: once; v_gene: TRBV3-1; CDR3aa: ASSQSHRAYEQY